This T cell receptor beta chain comes out of a study of blood T cell repertoires in COVID-19 (dated by TCRdb to the early 2020s). Regarding the research as a whole: The collaborator samples originated in the United States, Italy and Spain and spanned the acute and convalescent phases of COVID-19. The prospective study material was composed of cDNA or gDNA derived from T cells, B-cell-depleted T cells, or PBMCs. The dataset comprised deeply sampled blood TCRbeta repertoires from subjects exposed to, actively infected with, or recovered from COVID-19. The repertoires were released in a freely available public database intended as a resource for research on the immune response to SARS-CoV-2. Samples came from the ongoing ImmuneRACE study (first 160 participants) plus 1,254 subjects from 6 global collaborators. Nearly every sample came with metadata listing a de-identified subject ID, COVID-19 status, age in years and sex. Where available, HLA class I and class II types were taken from metadata supplied by the sample provider and were not determined by assay-based typing. Overall study outcomes, separate from this receptor: Clinical and demographic metadata were provided uncurated, with the amount varying by source and participant.

This clone has a single count. Its recognized antigen is unknown. Base qualities are not recorded, but no much larger clone differs from it by a single base. Participants in the prospective study were enrolled through a virtual design, were aged about 18 to 90 years, and lived in approximately 25 United States geographic areas. Cohort assignment in the prospective study relied on participant-reported clinical history from a screening survey and a study questionnaire. A participant counted as exposed if, within 2 weeks of entering the study, that participant had been in contact with someone who had a PCR-confirmed or clinician-diagnosed COVID-19 case. Mobile phlebotomists in the prospective study collected whole blood, serum and a nasopharyngeal or oropharyngeal swab from every participant. Participants in the prospective study had the option to provide additional blood draws and questionnaires over a roughly two-month period. Prospective study blood samples were shipped either frozen or at room temperature before DNA extraction.

V lost 2 bases and J lost 1 base; the stretch between them is 14 bases long. The CDR3 sequence holds 16 residues, the cysteine and phenylalanine included. Only the CDR3 DNA is retained, 48 bases long and in frame from the first base. CDR1 and CDR2 (LNHDA, SQIVND) derive from the germline V gene (reference sequence). TCRbeta CDR3 regions were amplified from genomic DNA by means of the immunoSEQ Assay, a bias-controlled multiplex PCR. The paper's data handling went like this. Nucleated cell counts per sample were estimated from amplification of reference gene primers within the assay. Sequence reads were collapsed and filtered to measure the absolute abundance of every unique TCRbeta CDR3 rearrangement. For each sample, productive Simpson clonality was calculated as the square root of Simpson's diversity index across productive rearrangements. Drawn from immuneACCESS, this table holds only the in-frame rearrangements with V and J called that TCRdb kept. Clones are partly lost; checked studies trace under half to an unresolved V gene and leave the rest unexplained. The DNA gave D and trimming, while V, J and clone size come from that table. Counted in this sample were more than 300,000 clones; roughly 90% of them appeared once. The ten most abundant clones make up about 0.9% of the sample.

The rearranged segments are TRBV19 and TRBJ1-1; the D region possibly corresponds to TRBD1 (5 bases align). The sample consisted of PBMCs or T cells enriched from blood (not recorded which). This TCR was sampled from a woman in her thirties or forties who had been exposed to COVID-19. CDR3 sequence: CASSIWGDPGNTEAFF. Here is the DNA: TGTGCCAGTAGTATATGGGGGGACCCTGGGAACACTGAAGCTTTCTTT. Supplemented by the reference TRBV19 and TRBJ1-1 proteins around the CDR3, the complete variable domain is DGGITQSPKYLFRKEGQNVTLSCEQNLNHDAMYWYRQDPGQGLRLIYYSQIVNDFQKGDIAEGYSVSREKKESFPLTVTSAQKNPTAFYLCASSIWGDPGNTEAFFGQGTRLTVV.